One and the same sample provided the 18 T cell receptor beta chains below, sequenced in a study of cytomegalovirus exposure and HLA in healthy donors. Use of 60 Vbeta and 13 Jbeta primers characterized the PCR. Sequenced by immunoSEQ multiplex PCR; TCRdb stores in-frame clones only, minus some. The repertoire has over 150,000 clones, around four fifths of them found once; the top ten carry roughly 1.3%. Sequencing used PBMCs. The source of these receptors is a woman between 45 and 65 years old in good health and CMV-seronegative.

The chain links TRBV4-3 to TRBJ1-1, with D maybe TRBD1 (5 bases). This CDR3 is 15 amino acids long. The V end lost 1 base, the J end lost 1 base, and 10 bases lay between the germline ends. CDR1 and CDR2 from the germline V gene are LGHNA and YSLEER. The CDR3 DNA is TGCGCCAGCAGCCAAGGGCAGGGTAGGAACACTGAAGCTTTCTTT. This codes for CASSQGQGRNTEAFF.

The chain couples TRBV7-9 to TRBJ2-1; TRBD1 matches 9 bases. V dropped 0 bases and J dropped 8; count of bases not matched to a gene: 5. The CDR3 extends over 15 amino acids. From germline, CDR1 is SEHNR and CDR2 FQNEAQ (reference sequence). The chain's CDR3 is CASSLAWTGVYEQFF. In DNA form, the CDR3 reads TGTGCCAGCAGCTTAGCCTGGACAGGGGTGTATGAGCAGTTCTTC.

The genes are TRBV10-2 and TRBJ1-1, with 8 bases fitting TRBD1. From germline, CDR1 is WSHSY and CDR2 SAAADI. The CDR3 loop spans 13 amino acids. J gave up 0 bases and V 10 bases, and 4 bases lay outside the gene matches. The CDR3 DNA reads as TGCGCCACGACAGGGGACATGAACACTGAAGCTTTCTTT. It encodes CATTGDMNTEAFF.

V and J are TRBV2 and TRBJ1-1, with 8 bases matching TRBD1. The germline gives CDR1 SNHLY, CDR2 FYNNEI. The J segment lost 4 bases and the V segment lost 7 bases, leaving 5 bases of the junction unmatched. The CDR3 has 13 amino acids. CDR3: CASTGTGSTEAFF. The CDR3, as DNA: TGTGCCAGCACTGGGACAGGAAGCACTGAAGCTTTCTTT.

The gene calls are TRBV5-1 and TRBJ1-1; D is ambiguous. Trimming took 4 bases from V and 4 from J, leaving 17 bases between them. The CDR3 contains 15 residues. CDR1 and CDR2 (germline): SGHRS, YFSETQ. As DNA, the CDR3 is TGCGCCAGCAGCGGATTACCGGGAACTTTCACTGAAGCTTTCTTT. Amino acid sequence: CASSGLPGTFTEAFF.

There are a few counts of this clone. This CDR3 reads CASSPTPNGGEQYF. DNA for the CDR3: TGTGCCAGCAGCCCTACTCCCAACGGGGGAGAGCAGTACTTC. The chain carries TRBV7-6 and TRBJ2-7; D possibly corresponds to TRBD2 (6 bases). The CDR3 is made up of 14 amino acids. Germline CDR1 reads SGHVS; CDR2 reads FNYEAQ. V lost 5 bases and J 7 bases, leaving 18 bases between the germline ends.

V gene TRBV25-1 combines with J gene TRBJ1-4; 12 bases align to TRBD1. CDR3 length: 18 residues. Germline V CDR1 and CDR2: MGHDK, SYGVNS. V gave up 4 bases and J gave up 0 bases; unmatched junction bases: 6. In DNA, the CDR3 is TGTGCCAGCAGTGTGGGACAGGGGGCTTTTGCAACTAATGAAAAACTGTTTTTT. This encodes CASSVGQGAFATNEKLFF.

The chain uses TRBV10-1 and TRBJ2-1; a weak D match, TRBD2 (6 bases). The CDR3 covers 14 residues. CDR1 WNHNN and CDR2 SYGVQD come from the germline V gene (reference sequence). V dropped 4 bases and J dropped 4 bases, with 11 bases sitting between them. CDR3 in DNA: TGCGCCAGCAGTGGCCCGACTAGATACAATGAGCAGTTCTTC. It yields the protein CASSGPTRYNEQFF.

V usage is TRBV7-2 and J usage is TRBJ2-1, with 8 bases that match TRBD1. The CDR3 is 17 amino acids. V lost 4 bases, J lost 9 bases, and 17 bases stayed unmatched. Germline V gene data show CDR1 as SGHTA and CDR2 as FQGNSA. The CDR3 bases are TGTGCCAGCAGCTCAGATACCGCTGGACAGGGACCTTCTGAGCAGTTCTTC. It is translated as CASSSDTAGQGPSEQFF.

CDR3 loop: CASSLQANYGYTF. The CDR3 bases are TGTGCCAGCAGTTTACAGGCTAACTATGGCTACACCTTC. This rearrangement joins TRBV28 to TRBJ1-2; D not certain. Germline V gene data show CDR1 as MDHEN and CDR2 as SYDVKM. V lost 2 bases to trimming and J lost 0 bases, with 4 bases between them. The CDR3 has 13 amino acids.

The chain uses TRBV28 and TRBJ1-2, with a tentative D call TRBD1 (5 bases). The CDR3 has 16 amino acids. CDR1 and CDR2 (germline): MDHEN, SYDVKM. The V gene lost 3 bases and the J gene lost 0 bases, with 14 bases spanning the gap. The CDR3 DNA sequence: TGTGCCAGCAGTTTTGCGACAGCGAGGACTAACTATGGCTACACCTTC. Amino acids: CASSFATARTNYGYTF.

This clone showed up just a few times. The chain uses TRBV7-9 and TRBJ2-3; no definite D call. Trimming removed 2 bases at V and 7 bases at J, with 22 bases between. Germline CDR1 and CDR2: SEHNR and FQNEAQ (reference sequence). The CDR3 is made up of 17 amino acids. The CDR3 spells CASSLPFRISPHNTQYF. The CDR3 nucleotides are TGTGCCAGCAGCTTACCGTTTCGAATCTCCCCACACAATACGCAGTATTTT.

The CDR3 DNA sequence: TGTGCCAGCAGCCCCACGGGACAGGGGCACGAGCAGTACTTC. It codes for CASSPTGQGHEQYF. The chain recombines TRBV11-3 with TRBJ2-7, with 10 bases aligning to TRBD1. J lost 5 bases, V lost 5 bases, and 6 bases had no gene match. Germline lookup yields CDR1 SGHNT and CDR2 YENEEA. The CDR3 has 14 residues.

The genes are TRBV30 and TRBJ1-1, with D maybe TRBD1 (6 bases). Germline assignment: CDR1 GTSNPN and CDR2 SVGIG (reference sequence). The CDR3 covers 12 residues. The V and J ends lost 5 bases and 6 bases respectively, with 13 bases between them. The CDR3, as DNA: TGTGCCTGGCGGGGGAGGGGGGCTGAAGCTTTCTTT. This codes for CAWRGRGAEAFF. Full variable domain (outside the CDR3, taken from reference TRBV30 and TRBJ1-1): SQTIHQWPATLVQPVGSPLSLECTVEGTSNPNLYWYRQAAGRGLQLLFYSVGIGQISSEVPQNLSASRPQDRQFILSSKKLLLSDSGFYLCAWRGRGAEAFFGQGTRLTVV.

The table lists this clone with a count of one. The chain employs TRBV27 and TRBJ2-5; 10 nucleotides agree with TRBD2. The germline V gene encodes CDR1 MNHEY and CDR2 SMNVEV (reference sequence). The CDR3 contains 14 residues. The ends lost 5 bases at V and 1 base at J; junction bases unmatched: 1. DNA for the CDR3: TGTGCCAGCAGTGGACTAGCGGTCCAAGAGACCCAGTACTTC. Translation: CASSGLAVQETQYF.

This clone was seen a handful of times. The chain carries TRBV5-6 and TRBJ1-4; possibly TRBD1 for D (6 bases). Germline CDR1 reads SGHDT; CDR2 reads YYEEEE. The CDR3 is 13 amino acids. V was cut by 0 bases and J by 9 bases, with 9 bases left in between. The CDR3 DNA reads TGTGCCAGCAGCTTGGTGGGGGCTCAAAAACTGTTTTTT. Its translation: CASSLVGAQKLFF.

The rearrangement joins TRBV6-5 to TRBJ2-1; D perhaps matches TRBD2 (7 bases). This CDR3 comprises 13 residues. Trimming shortened V by 5 bases and J by 7 bases, and 12 bases separated the two germline ends. Germline V gene data show CDR1 as MNHEY and CDR2 as SVGAGI. The CDR3 loop reads CASSRGAGNEQFF. In nucleotides, the CDR3 is TGTGCCAGCAGTCGGGGGGCGGGGAATGAGCAGTTCTTC.

The chain employs TRBV7-2 and TRBJ2-3, with 8 positions matching TRBD1. Unmatched junction bases numbered 7, after V lost 0 bases and J lost 2 bases. The CDR3 totals 17 residues. Per the germline V gene, CDR1 is SGHTA and CDR2 is FQGNSA. The CDR3 DNA follows: TGTGCCAGCAGCTTAGCATCAGGACAGGGTCACACAGATACGCAGTATTTT. This encodes CASSLASGQGHTDTQYF.